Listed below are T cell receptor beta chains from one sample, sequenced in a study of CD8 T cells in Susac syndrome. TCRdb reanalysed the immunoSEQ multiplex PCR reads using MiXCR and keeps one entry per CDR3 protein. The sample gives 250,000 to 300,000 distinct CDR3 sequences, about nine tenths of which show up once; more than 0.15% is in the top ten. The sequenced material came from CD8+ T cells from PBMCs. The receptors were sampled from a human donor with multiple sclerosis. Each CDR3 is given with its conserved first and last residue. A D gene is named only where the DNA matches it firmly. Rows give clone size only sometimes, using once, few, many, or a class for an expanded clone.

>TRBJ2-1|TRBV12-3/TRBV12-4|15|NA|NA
CASSFREGLYNEQFF
TGTGCCAGCAGTTTCAGAGAAGGACTTTACAATGAGCAGTTCTTC
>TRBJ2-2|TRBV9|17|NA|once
CASSAPRYKDDTGELFF
TGTGCCAGCAGCGCCCCCCGATACAAGGACGACACCGGGGAGCTGTTTTTT
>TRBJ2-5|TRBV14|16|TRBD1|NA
CASSQLQGVVRETQYF
TGTGCCAGCAGCCAACTGCAGGGGGTCGTGCGGGAGACCCAGTACTTC
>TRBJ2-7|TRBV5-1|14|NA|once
CASLPGLGSYEQYF
TGCGCCAGCCTCCCCGGTCTCGGGAGCTACGAGCAGTACTTC
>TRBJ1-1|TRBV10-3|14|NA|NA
CAISDPTLGSEAFF
TGTGCCATCAGTGACCCGACCTTAGGGAGTGAAGCTTTCTTT
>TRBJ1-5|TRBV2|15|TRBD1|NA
CASSDPGQGNQPQHF
TGTGCCAGCAGTGACCCGGGACAGGGCAATCAGCCCCAGCATTTT
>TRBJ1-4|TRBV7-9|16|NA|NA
CASSSLDYEGNEKLFF
TGTGCCAGCAGCTCCCTGGACTATGAGGGAAATGAAAAACTGTTTTTT
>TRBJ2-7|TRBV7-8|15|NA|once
CASRRLWSRFHEQYF
TGTGCCAGCAGACGTCTTTGGTCCCGGTTCCACGAGCAGTACTTC
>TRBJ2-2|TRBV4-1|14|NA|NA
CASSQGLITGELFF
TGCGCCAGCAGCCAAGGACTAATCACCGGGGAGCTGTTTTTT
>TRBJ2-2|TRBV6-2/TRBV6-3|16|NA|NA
CASSHSQQGRFGELFF
TGTGCCAGCAGCCACTCCCAGCAGGGGAGATTCGGGGAGCTGTTTTTT
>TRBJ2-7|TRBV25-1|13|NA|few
CASSVPGSYEQYF
TGTGCCAGCAGTGTGCCCGGCTCCTACGAGCAGTACTTC
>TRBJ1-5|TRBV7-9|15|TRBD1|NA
CASSPAGTGDQPQHF
TGTGCCAGCAGCCCAGCCGGGACAGGGGATCAGCCCCAGCATTTT
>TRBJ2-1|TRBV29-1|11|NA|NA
CSVDGLHEQFF
TGCAGCGTTGACGGGTTGCATGAGCAGTTCTTC
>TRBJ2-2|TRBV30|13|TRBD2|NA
CASQRENTGELFF
TGTGCCTCCCAGCGGGAGAACACCGGGGAGCTGTTTTTT
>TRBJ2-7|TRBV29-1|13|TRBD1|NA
CSVAGTGIYEQYF
TGCAGCGTAGCCGGGACAGGGATATACGAGCAGTACTTC
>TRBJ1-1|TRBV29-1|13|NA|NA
CSVEGSGTGEAFF
TGCAGCGTTGAAGGGTCAGGGACTGGTGAAGCTTTCTTT
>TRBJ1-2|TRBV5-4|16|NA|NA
CASSLVAGPLNYGYTF
TGTGCCAGCAGCTTGGTGGCAGGGCCCTTGAACTATGGCTACACCTTC
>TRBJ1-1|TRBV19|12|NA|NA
CASSIGWTEAFF
TGTGCCAGTAGTATTGGATGGACTGAAGCTTTCTTT
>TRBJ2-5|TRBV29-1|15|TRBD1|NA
CSVEGPTGDGKTQYF
TGCAGCGTTGAAGGACCGACAGGGGATGGGAAGACCCAGTACTTC
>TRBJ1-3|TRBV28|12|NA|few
CASSLAGNTIYF
TGTGCCAGCAGTTTAGCTGGAAACACCATATATTTT
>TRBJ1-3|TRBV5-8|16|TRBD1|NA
CASSGPGQGVGNTIYF
TGTGCCAGCAGCGGTCCGGGACAGGGTGTTGGAAACACCATATATTTT
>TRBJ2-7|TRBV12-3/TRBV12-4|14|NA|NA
CASTLGGVGDEQYF
TGTGCCAGCACCCTGGGGGGAGTTGGTGACGAGCAGTACTTC
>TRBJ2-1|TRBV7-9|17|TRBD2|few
CASSPGLAGVSYNEQFF
TGTGCCAGCAGCCCGGGACTAGCGGGAGTATCCTACAATGAGCAGTTCTTC
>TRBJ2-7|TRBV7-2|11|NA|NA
CASSPGVEQYF
TGTGCCAGCAGCCCCGGGGTCGAGCAGTACTTC
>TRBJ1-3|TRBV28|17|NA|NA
CASSSNGAGPTENTIYF
TGTGCCAGCAGTTCGAACGGGGCAGGCCCGACGGAAAACACCATATATTTT
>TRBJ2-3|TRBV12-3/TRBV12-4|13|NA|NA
CASSFGSRDTQYF
TGTGCCAGCAGTTTCGGGAGTCGAGATACGCAGTATTTT
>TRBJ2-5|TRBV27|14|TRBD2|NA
CASSIAGPEETQYF
TGTGCCAGCAGCATAGCGGGGCCCGAAGAGACCCAGTACTTC
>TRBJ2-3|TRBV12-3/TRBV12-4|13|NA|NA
CASSLVHTDTQYF
TGTGCCAGCAGTTTGGTTCACACAGATACGCAGTATTTT
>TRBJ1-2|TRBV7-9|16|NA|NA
CASSLVVGNGGYGYTF
TGTGCCAGCAGCTTAGTCGTGGGTAATGGGGGCTATGGCTACACCTTC
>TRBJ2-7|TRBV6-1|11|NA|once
CASRGYFEQYF
TGTGCCAGCAGGGGTTACTTCGAGCAGTACTTC
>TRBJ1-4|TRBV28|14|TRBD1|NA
CASSLRDSTEKLFF
TGTGCCAGCAGTTTACGGGACAGTACTGAAAAACTGTTTTTT
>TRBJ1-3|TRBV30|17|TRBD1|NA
CASHRGPTTGSGNTIYF
TGTGCCAGCCACAGGGGGCCAACGACTGGCTCTGGAAACACCATATATTTT
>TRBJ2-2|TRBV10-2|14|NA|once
CASSTRPNTGELFF
TGCGCCAGCAGTACTAGGCCGAACACCGGGGAGCTGTTTTTT
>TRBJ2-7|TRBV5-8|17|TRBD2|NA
CASSFRGGPDLKYEQYF
TGTGCCAGCAGCTTTCGGGGAGGGCCGGATTTGAAGTACGAGCAGTACTTC
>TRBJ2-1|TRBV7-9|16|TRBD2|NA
CASSGTSGGRRNEQFF
TGTGCCAGCAGCGGGACTAGCGGGGGCCGTAGAAATGAGCAGTTCTTC
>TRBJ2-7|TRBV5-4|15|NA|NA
CASSPGHPSSYEQYF
TGTGCCAGCAGCCCGGGACACCCAAGCTCCTACGAGCAGTACTTC
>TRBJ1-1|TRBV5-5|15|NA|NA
CASSLSVWLDTEAFF
TGTGCCAGCAGCTTGTCCGTATGGTTAGACACTGAAGCTTTCTTT
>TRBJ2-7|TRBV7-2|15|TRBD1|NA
CASSPWDRGVYEQYF
TGTGCCAGCAGCCCCTGGGACAGGGGGGTCTACGAGCAGTACTTC
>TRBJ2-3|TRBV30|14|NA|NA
CAWTPGFSTDTQYF
TGTGCCTGGACGCCGGGCTTTAGCACAGATACGCAGTATTTT
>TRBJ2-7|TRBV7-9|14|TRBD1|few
CASSLGQGVHEQYF
TGTGCCAGCAGCTTGGGACAGGGCGTCCACGAGCAGTACTTC
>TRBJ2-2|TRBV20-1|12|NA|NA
CSAQWGTGEPFF
TGCAGCGCTCAATGGGGCACCGGGGAGCCGTTTTTT
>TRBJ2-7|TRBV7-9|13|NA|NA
CASSLLQSYEQYF
TGTGCCAGCAGCTTATTACAGTCGTACGAGCAGTACTTC
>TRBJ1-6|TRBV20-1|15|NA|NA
CSARDPGPDNSPLHF
TGCAGTGCTAGAGATCCCGGACCCGATAATTCACCCCTCCACTTT
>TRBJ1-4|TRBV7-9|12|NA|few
CASSLPNEKLFF
TGTGCCAGCAGCTTACCTAATGAAAAACTGTTTTTT
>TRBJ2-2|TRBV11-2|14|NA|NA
CASSSLEESGELFF
TGTGCCAGCAGCTCCCTGGAGGAGTCCGGGGAGCTGTTTTTT
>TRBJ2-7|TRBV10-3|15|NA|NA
CAISESEGHLSEQYF
TGTGCCATCAGTGAGTCAGAGGGACACCTCTCCGAGCAGTACTTC